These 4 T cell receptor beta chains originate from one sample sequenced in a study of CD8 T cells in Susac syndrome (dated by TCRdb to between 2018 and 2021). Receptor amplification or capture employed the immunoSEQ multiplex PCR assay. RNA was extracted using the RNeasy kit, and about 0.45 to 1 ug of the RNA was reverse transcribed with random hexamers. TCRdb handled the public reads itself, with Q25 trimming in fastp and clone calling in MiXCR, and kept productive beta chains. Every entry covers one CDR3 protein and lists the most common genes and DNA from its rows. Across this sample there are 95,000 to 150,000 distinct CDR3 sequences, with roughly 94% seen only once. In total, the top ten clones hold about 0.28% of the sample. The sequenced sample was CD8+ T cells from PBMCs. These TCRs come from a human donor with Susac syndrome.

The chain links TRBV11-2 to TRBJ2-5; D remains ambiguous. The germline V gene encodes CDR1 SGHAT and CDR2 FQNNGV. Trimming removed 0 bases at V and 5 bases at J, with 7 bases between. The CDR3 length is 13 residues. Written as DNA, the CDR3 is TGTGCCAGCAGCTTAGATTTCGGGGAGACCCAGTACTTC. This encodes CASSLDFGETQYF. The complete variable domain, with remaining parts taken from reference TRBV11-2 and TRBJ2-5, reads EAGVAQSPRYKIIEKRQSVAFWCNPISGHATLYWYQQILGQGPKLLIQFQNNGVVDDSQLPKDRFSAERLKGVDSTLKIQPAKLEDSAVYLCASSLDFGETQYFGPGTRLLVL.

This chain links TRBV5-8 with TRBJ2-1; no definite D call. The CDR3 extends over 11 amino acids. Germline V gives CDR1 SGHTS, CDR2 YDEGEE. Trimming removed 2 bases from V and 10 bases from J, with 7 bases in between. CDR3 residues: CASSFDEEQFF. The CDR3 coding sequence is TGTGCCAGCAGCTTCGATGAGGAGCAGTTCTTC.

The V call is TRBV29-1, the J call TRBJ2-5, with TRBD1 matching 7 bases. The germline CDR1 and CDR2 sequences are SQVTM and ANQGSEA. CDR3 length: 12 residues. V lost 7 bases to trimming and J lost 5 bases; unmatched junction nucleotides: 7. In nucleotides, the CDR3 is TGCAGCGCCGAGACAGGGATCGAGACCCAGTACTTC. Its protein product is CSAETGIETQYF. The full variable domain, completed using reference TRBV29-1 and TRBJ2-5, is SAVISQKPSRDICQRGTSLTIQCQVDSQVTMMFWYRQQPGQSLTLIATANQGSEATYESGFVIDKFPISRPNLTFSTLTVSNMSPEDSSIYLCSAETGIETQYFGPGTRLLVL.

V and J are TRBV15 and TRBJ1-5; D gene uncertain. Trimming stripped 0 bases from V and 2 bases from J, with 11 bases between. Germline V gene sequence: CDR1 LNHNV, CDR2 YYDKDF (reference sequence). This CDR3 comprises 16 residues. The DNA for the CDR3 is TGTGCCACCAGCAGAGAGGCGGCCTGGGGCAATCAGCCCCAGCATTTT. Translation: CATSREAAWGNQPQHF. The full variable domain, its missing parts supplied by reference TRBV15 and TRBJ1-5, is DAMVIQNPRYQVTQFGKPVTLSCSQTLNHNVMYWYQQKSSQAPKLLFHYYDKDFNNEADTPDNFQSRRPNTSFCFLDIRSPGLGDTAMYLCATSREAAWGNQPQHFGDGTRLSIL.